The present entry profiles one T cell receptor beta chain with its context. The sample originates from a study of blood T cell repertoires in COVID-19. Donors in Cohort 3 who had recovered were those with two negative PCRs, healthcare professional clearance, or resolution of their symptoms. Produced via immunoSEQ multiplex PCR; TCRdb's table is partial and in-frame only. Altogether around 250,000 clones are present, 80% to 90% being singletons, with the ten largest covering 15%. This CDR3 comprises 15 residues. V gave up 4 bases and J gave up 2 bases; unmatched junction bases: 5. Germline CDR1 reads SGHNT; CDR2 reads YYREEE (reference sequence).

The TCR comes from a man between 18 and 29 years old who had recovered from COVID-19. The gene calls are TRBV5-4 and TRBJ1-2; 10 nucleotides match TRBD1. Sample: PBMCs or T cells enriched from blood (not recorded which). Here the CDR3 DNA reads TGTGCCAGCAGCCCGCCGACAGGGGGCAACTATGGCTACACCTTC. As protein: CASSPPTGGNYGYTF.